These 5 T cell receptor beta chains were all obtained from the same sample, sequenced in a study of T cells in Graves' hyperthyroidism and ophthalmopathy. TCR beta CDR3 regions were amplified from RNA. The study used the HTBI primer set for a first-round RT-PCR of the TCR CDR3. TCRdb reprocessed the multiplex PCR reads with MiXCR, giving one entry per CDR3 protein. This table holds 200,000 to 250,000 distinct CDR3 sequences, about 15% found once. The source material was blood. The receptors derive from a man aged 45-60 years with Graves' hyperthyroidism.

This clonotype was seen many times. The chain couples TRBV14 to TRBJ2-1; D is undetermined. Germline lookup yields CDR1 SGHDN and CDR2 FVKESK. The CDR3 covers 15 residues. Deletions cut 4 bases from V and 10 bases from J, with 20 bases between. DNA of the CDR3: TGTGCCAGCAGCCTCCTTAGCCCTCGCCAAGGAGAGCAGTTCTTC. Translated: CASSLLSPRQGEQFF.

The table lists this clonotype with many counts. The V and J genes are TRBV11-2 and TRBJ2-7; no definite D call. The CDR3 has 16 amino acids. Trimming left V 2 bases short and J 1 base short, with 15 bases between. CDR1 is SGHAT and CDR2 is FQNNGV in the germline V gene. CDR3 residues: CASSLMVGRLSYEQYF. CDR3 bases: TGTGCCAGCAGCTTAATGGTCGGTCGCTTATCCTACGAGCAGTACTTC.

This clonotype was picked up many times. V usage is TRBV6-2 or TRBV6-3 and J usage is TRBJ2-7, with D possibly matching TRBD2 (5 bases). Germline CDR1 reads MNHEY; CDR2 reads SVGEGT. The CDR3 contains 14 residues. V was clipped by 6 bases and J by 3 bases, with 15 bases between them. As DNA, the CDR3 is TGTGCCAGCAGCAAACTAGGCGGTGGCTACGAGCAGTACTTC. Residues: CASSKLGGGYEQYF.

This chain connects TRBV12-5 to TRBJ1-5; TRBD1 matches 7 bases. Germline-derived CDR1 and CDR2 are LGHNT and FRNRAP. Trimming took 6 bases from V and 2 from J; bases not matched to a gene: 4. This CDR3 region has 14 residues. CDR3 DNA: TGTGCTAGTGGACAGGGGTTCGGCAATCAGCCCCAGCATTTT. It is translated as CASGQGFGNQPQHF. Drawing the rest from reference TRBV12-5 and TRBJ1-5, the complete variable domain is DARVTQTPRHKVTEMGQEVTMRCQPILGHNTVFWYRQTMMQGLELLAYFRNRAPLDDSGMPKDRFSAEMPDATLATLKIQPSEPRDSAVYFCASGQGFGNQPQHFGDGTRLSIL.

This clonotype appeared many times. The V gene is TRBV6-1, the J gene TRBJ1-4; TRBD1 might be the D (5 bases). Germline V gene data show CDR1 as MNHNS and CDR2 as SASEGT. This CDR3 region has 13 residues. The V gene lost 10 bases and the J gene lost 3 bases, with 12 bases spanning the gap. The CDR3 region is CATPGGANEKLFF. The CDR3 nucleotides read TGTGCCACCCCCGGGGGGGCTAATGAAAAACTGTTTTTT.